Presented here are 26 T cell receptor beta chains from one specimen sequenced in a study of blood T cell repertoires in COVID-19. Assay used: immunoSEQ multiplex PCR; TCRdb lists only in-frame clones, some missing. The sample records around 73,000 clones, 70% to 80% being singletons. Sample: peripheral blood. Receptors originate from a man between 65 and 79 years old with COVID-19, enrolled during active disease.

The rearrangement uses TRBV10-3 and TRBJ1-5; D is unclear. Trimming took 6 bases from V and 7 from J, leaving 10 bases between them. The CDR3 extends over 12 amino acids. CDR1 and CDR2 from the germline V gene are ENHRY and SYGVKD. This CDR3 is CAISPTAQPQHF. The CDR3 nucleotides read TGTGCCATCAGCCCTACAGCACAGCCCCAGCATTTT.

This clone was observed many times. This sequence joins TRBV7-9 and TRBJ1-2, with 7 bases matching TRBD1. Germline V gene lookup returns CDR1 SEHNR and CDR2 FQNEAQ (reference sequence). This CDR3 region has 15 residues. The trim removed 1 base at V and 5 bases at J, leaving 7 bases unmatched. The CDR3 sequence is CASSLEGRGIYGYTF. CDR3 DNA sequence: TGTGCCAGCAGCTTAGAGGGCAGGGGGATATATGGCTACACCTTC. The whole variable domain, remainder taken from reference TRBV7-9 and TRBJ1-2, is DTGVSQNPRHKITKRGQNVTFRCDPISEHNRLYWYRQTLGQGPEFLTYFQNEAQLEKSRLLSDRFSAERPKGSFSTLEIQRTEQGDSAMYLCASSLEGRGIYGYTFGSGTRLTVV.

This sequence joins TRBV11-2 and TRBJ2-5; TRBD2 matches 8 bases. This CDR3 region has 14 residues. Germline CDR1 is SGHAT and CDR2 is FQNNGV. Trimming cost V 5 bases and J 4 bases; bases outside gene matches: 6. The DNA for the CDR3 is TGTGCCAGCAGCCGGACCCGGGGGGGAGAGACCCAGTACTTC. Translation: CASSRTRGGETQYF.

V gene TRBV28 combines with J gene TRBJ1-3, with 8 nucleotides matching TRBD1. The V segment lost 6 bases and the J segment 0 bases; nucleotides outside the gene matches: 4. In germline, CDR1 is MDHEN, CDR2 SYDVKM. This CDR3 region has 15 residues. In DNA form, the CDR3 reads TGTGCCAGCAGATACAGGGGGGTCTCTGGAAACACCATATATTTT. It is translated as CASRYRGVSGNTIYF.

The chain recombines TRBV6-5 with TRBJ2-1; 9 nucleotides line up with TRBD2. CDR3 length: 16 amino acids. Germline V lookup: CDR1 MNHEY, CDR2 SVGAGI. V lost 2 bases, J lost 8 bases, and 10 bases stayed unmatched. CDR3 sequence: CASSYEGLAGEDEQFF. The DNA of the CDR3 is TGTGCCAGCAGTTACGAGGGACTAGCCGGAGAGGATGAGCAGTTCTTC.

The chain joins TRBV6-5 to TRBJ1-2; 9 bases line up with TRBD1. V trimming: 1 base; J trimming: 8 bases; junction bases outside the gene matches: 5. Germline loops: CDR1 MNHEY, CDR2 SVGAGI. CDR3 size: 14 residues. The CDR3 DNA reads TGTGCCAGCAGTTACTGGGGACAGGGTCACGGCTACACCTTC. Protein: CASSYWGQGHGYTF.

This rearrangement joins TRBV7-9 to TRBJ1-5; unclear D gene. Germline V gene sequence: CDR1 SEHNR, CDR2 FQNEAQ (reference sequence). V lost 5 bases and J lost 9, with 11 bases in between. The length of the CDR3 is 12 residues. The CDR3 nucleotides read TGTGCCAGCAGCAGCGATATACTGCCCCAGCATTTT. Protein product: CASSSDILPQHF.

The CDR3, as DNA: TGTGCCAGCAGCTTAACGGTCGCTACCGGGGAGACCCAGTACTTC. Protein sequence: CASSLTVATGETQYF. The chain has TRBV7-3 and TRBJ2-5; no definite D call. V lost 0 bases, J lost 5 bases, and 13 bases lay in between. The CDR3 runs 15 residues. Germline V gene data show CDR1 as SGHTA and CDR2 as FQGTGA.

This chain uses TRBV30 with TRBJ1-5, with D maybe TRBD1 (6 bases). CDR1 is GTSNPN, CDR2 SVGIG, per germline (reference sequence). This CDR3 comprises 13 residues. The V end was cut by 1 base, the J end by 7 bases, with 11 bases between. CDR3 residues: CAWSAGAGQPQHF. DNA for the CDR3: TGTGCCTGGAGTGCAGGGGCGGGCCAGCCCCAGCATTTT. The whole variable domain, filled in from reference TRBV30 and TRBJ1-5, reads SQTIHQWPATLVQPVGSPLSLECTVEGTSNPNLYWYRQAAGRGLQLLFYSVGIGQISSEVPQNLSASRPQDRQFILSSKKLLLSDSGFYLCAWSAGAGQPQHFGDGTRLSIL.

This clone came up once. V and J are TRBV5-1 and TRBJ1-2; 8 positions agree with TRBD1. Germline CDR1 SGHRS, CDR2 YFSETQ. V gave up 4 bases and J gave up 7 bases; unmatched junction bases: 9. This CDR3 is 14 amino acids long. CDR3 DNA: TGCGCCAGCAGCCGAACGGGACAGGAGAGTGGCTACACCTTC. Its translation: CASSRTGQESGYTF.

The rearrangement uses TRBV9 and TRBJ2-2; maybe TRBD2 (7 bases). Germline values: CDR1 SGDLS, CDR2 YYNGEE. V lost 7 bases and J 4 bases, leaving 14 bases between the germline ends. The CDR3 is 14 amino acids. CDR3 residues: CASGGGRPTGELFF. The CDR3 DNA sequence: TGTGCCAGCGGCGGGGGCAGACCCACCGGGGAGCTGTTTTTT. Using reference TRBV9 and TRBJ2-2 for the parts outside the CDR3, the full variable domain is DSGVTQTPKHLITATGQRVTLRCSPRSGDLSVYWYQQSLDQGLQFLIQYYNGEERAKGNILERFSAQQFPDLHSELNLSSLELGDSALYFCASGGGRPTGELFFGEGSRLTVL.

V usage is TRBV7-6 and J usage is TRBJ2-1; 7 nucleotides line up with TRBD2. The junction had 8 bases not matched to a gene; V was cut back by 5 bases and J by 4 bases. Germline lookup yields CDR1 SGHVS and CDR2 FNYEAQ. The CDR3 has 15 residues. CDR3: CASSPGAGAYNEQFF. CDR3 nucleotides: TGTGCCAGCAGCCCCGGTGCGGGAGCATACAATGAGCAGTTCTTC. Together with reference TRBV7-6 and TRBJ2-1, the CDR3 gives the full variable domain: GAGVSQSPRYKVTKRGQDVALRCDPISGHVSLYWYRQALGQGPEFLTYFNYEAQQDKSGLPNDRFSAERPEGSISTLTIQRTEQRDSAMYRCASSPGAGAYNEQFFGPGTRLTVL.

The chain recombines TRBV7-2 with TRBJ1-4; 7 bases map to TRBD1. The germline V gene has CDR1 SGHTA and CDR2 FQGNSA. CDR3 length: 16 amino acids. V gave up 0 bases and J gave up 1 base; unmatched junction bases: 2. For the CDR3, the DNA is TGTGCCAGCAGCTTAGCGACAGGGCGAACTAATGAAAAACTGTTTTTT. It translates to CASSLATGRTNEKLFF.

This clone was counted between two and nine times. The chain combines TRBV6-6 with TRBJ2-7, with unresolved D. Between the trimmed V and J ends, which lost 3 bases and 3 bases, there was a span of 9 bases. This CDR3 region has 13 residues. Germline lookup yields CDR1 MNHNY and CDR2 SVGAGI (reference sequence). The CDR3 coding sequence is TGTGCCAGCAGTTATGCGGAAGACTACGAGCAGTACTTC. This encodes CASSYAEDYEQYF.

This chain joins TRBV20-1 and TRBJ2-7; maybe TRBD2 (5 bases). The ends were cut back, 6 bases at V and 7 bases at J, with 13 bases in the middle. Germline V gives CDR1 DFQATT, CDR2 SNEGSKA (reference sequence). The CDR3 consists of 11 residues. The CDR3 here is CSAADRGEQYF. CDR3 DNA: TGCAGTGCGGCCGATCGGGGAGAGCAGTACTTC.

The CDR3 coding sequence is TGTGCCAGCAGCTTAGGGGCAGGCCTTAACTATGGCTACACCTTC. This encodes CASSLGAGLNYGYTF. The rearrangement joins TRBV11-2 to TRBJ1-2; D is uncertain. Trimming pared 1 base from V and 1 base from J, leaving 10 bases between. Germline values: CDR1 SGHAT, CDR2 FQNNGV. The CDR3 contains 15 residues.

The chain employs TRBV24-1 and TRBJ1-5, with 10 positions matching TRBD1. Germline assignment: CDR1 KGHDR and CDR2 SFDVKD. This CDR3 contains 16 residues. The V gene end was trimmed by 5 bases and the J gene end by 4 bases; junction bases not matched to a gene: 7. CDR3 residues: CATSGDRGIWNQPQHF. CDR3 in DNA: TGTGCCACCAGTGGGGACAGGGGAATCTGGAATCAGCCCCAGCATTTT.

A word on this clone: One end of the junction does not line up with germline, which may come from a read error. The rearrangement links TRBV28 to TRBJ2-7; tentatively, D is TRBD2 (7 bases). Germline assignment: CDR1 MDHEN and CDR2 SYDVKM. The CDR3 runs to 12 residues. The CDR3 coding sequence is TGTGCCAGCACCCCAGGCCGGGGGGCCGGGGACTTC. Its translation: CASTPGRGAGDF.

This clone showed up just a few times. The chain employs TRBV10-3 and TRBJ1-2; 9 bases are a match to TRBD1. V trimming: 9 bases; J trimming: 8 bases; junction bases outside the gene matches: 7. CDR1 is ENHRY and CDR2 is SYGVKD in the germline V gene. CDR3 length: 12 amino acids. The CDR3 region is CAISGQGYGYTF. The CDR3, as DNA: TGTGCCATATCGGGACAGGGATACGGCTACACCTTC.

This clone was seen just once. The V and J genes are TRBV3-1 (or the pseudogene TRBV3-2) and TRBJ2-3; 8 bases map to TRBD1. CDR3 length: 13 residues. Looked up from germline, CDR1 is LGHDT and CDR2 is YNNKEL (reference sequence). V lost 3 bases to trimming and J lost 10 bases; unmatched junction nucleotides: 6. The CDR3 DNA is TGTGCCAGCAGCCAGTACGGGACAGGTCCGCAGTATTTT. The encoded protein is CASSQYGTGPQYF.

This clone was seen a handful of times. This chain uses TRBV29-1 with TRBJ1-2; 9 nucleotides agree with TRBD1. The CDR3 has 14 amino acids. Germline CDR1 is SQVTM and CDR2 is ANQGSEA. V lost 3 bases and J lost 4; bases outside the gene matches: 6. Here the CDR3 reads CSVEAGTGSYGYTF. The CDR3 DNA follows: TGCAGCGTTGAGGCCGGGACAGGGAGCTATGGCTACACCTTC.

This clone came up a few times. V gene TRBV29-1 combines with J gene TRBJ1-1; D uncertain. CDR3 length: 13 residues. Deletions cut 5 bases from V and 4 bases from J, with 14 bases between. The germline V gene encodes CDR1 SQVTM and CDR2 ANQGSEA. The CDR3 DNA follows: TGCAGCGTTCGGAGGGTGGGGAGCACTGAAGCTTTCTTT. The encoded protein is CSVRRVGSTEAFF. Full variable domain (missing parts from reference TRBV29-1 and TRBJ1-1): SAVISQKPSRDICQRGTSLTIQCQVDSQVTMMFWYRQQPGQSLTLIATANQGSEATYESGFVIDKFPISRPNLTFSTLTVSNMSPEDSSIYLCSVRRVGSTEAFFGQGTRLTVV.

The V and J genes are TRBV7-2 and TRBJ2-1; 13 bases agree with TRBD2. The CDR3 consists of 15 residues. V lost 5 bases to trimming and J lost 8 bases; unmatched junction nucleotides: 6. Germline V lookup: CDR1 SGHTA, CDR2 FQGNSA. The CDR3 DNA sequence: TGTGCCAGCAGCCCGACTAGCGGGAGGTTGGATGAGCAGTTCTTC. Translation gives CASSPTSGRLDEQFF.

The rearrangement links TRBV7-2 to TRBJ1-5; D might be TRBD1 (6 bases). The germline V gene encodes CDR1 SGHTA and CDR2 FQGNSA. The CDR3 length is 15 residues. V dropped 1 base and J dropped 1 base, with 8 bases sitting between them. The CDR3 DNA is TGTGCCAGCAGCTTAGAACAGGGAAGCAATCAGCCCCAGCATTTT. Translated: CASSLEQGSNQPQHF.

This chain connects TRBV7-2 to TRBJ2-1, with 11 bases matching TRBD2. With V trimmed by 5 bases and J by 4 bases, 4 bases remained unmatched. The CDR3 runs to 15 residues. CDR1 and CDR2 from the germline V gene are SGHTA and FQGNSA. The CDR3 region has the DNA TGTGCCAGCAGCCTAAGGACTAGCGGGTACAATGAGCAGTTCTTC. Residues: CASSLRTSGYNEQFF.

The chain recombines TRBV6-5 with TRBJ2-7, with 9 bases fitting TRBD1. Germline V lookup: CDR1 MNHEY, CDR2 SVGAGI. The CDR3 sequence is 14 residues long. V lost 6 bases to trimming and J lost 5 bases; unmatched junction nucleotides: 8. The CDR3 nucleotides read TGTGCCAGCAGGTTACAGGGGGCGTACCACGAGCAGTACTTC. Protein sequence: CASRLQGAYHEQYF.